Below are 17 T cell receptor beta chains sequenced from a single sample in a study of blood T cell repertoires in COVID-19. Repertoires were generated with immunoSEQ multiplex PCR, while TCRdb's copy carries only in-frame clones and drops some. This sample yields tens of thousands of clones, of which 80% to 90% are seen a single time; around 7% belongs to the top ten. Sequencing input: peripheral blood. These receptors were taken from a middle-aged man with acute or convalescent COVID-19.

This sequence joins TRBV7-8 and TRBJ1-1; no reliable D call. Trimming took 1 base from V and 6 from J, leaving 9 bases between them. Per germline, CDR1 SGHVS and CDR2 FQNEAQ. This CDR3 is built from 13 residues. The CDR3 sequence is CASSLGSVPEAFF. The CDR3 DNA reads TGTGCCAGCAGCTTAGGGTCAGTGCCTGAAGCTTTCTTT. The full variable domain, in which reference TRBV7-8 and TRBJ1-1 provide the parts outside the CDR3, is GAGVSQSPRYKVAKRGQDVALRCDPISGHVSLFWYQQALGQGPEFLTYFQNEAQLDKSGLPSDRFFAERPEGSVSTLKIQRTQQEDSAVYLCASSLGSVPEAFFGQGTRLTVV.

The V call is TRBV5-1, the J call TRBJ1-5; D ambiguous. CDR1 and CDR2 (germline): SGHRS, YFSETQ. This CDR3 has 15 amino acids. V dropped 0 bases and J dropped 6 bases, with 13 bases sitting between them. The CDR3 spells CASSLAGGVGQPQHF. Here the CDR3 DNA reads TGCGCCAGCAGCTTGGCCGGAGGAGTAGGTCAGCCCCAGCATTTT.

The chain combines TRBV3-1 (or the pseudogene TRBV3-2) with TRBJ2-5; 10 nucleotides align to TRBD1. With 4 bases clipped from V and 7 bases from J, the junction kept 9 bases outside the gene matches. In germline, CDR1 is LGHDT, CDR2 YNNKEL (reference sequence). The CDR3 extends over 15 amino acids. The CDR3 loop is CASSPFRDRGGTQYF. CDR3 DNA: TGTGCCAGCAGCCCTTTCCGGGACAGGGGAGGGACCCAGTACTTC.

The V gene is TRBV5-4, the J gene TRBJ1-1; weak D call: TRBD1 (6 bases). Trimming took off 4 bases at V and 0 bases at J, with 19 bases between the two ends. CDR1 is SGHNT and CDR2 is YYREEE in the germline V gene (reference sequence). The CDR3 contains 17 residues. CDR3 region: CASSPKGGRSMNTEAFF. CDR3 DNA sequence: TGTGCCAGCAGCCCGAAGGGGGGGCGCAGTATGAACACTGAAGCTTTCTTT.

The V call is TRBV2, the J call TRBJ1-5; a weak D match, TRBD1 (5 bases). The CDR3 covers 15 residues. The germline gives CDR1 SNHLY, CDR2 FYNNEI. Trimming pared 6 bases from V and 0 bases from J, leaving 12 bases between. The CDR3 loop reads CASSQAQASNQPQHF. CDR3 DNA: TGTGCCAGCAGCCAAGCACAGGCTAGCAATCAGCCCCAGCATTTT.

The V and J genes are TRBV12-3 or TRBV12-4 and TRBJ1-1, with TRBD1 identical over 10 bases. This CDR3 contains 13 residues. The V and J ends lost 6 bases and 6 bases, in that order; junction bases with no gene match: 4. CDR3 in DNA: TGTGCCAGCAGATCCGGACAGGGGGCTGAAGCTTTCTTT. Encoded protein: CASRSGQGAEAFF.

The chain uses TRBV6-1 and TRBJ1-2; possibly TRBD1 for D (6 bases). Trimming took off 5 bases at V and 0 bases at J, with 13 bases between the two ends. Germline V gives CDR1 MNHNS, CDR2 SASEGT. The CDR3 runs 15 residues. CDR3 region: CASSSPWTANYGYTF. The CDR3 DNA follows: TGTGCCAGCAGTTCACCTTGGACAGCTAACTATGGCTACACCTTC.

V and J are TRBV18 and TRBJ1-2; 7 bases map to TRBD1. Losses at the gene ends were 2 bases for V and 6 bases for J; bases not matched to a gene: 6. Germline V gene data show CDR1 as KGHSH and CDR2 as LQKENI. The CDR3 has 14 residues. CDR3 DNA sequence: TGTGCCAGCTCACCAATTAACAGGGGTCATGGCTACACCTTC. It encodes CASSPINRGHGYTF.

The chain carries TRBV12-3 or TRBV12-4 and TRBJ1-1, with 7 bases fitting TRBD1. Losses at the gene ends were 2 bases for V and 8 bases for J; bases not matched to a gene: 5. The CDR3 totals 13 residues. The CDR3: CASSLNRGGEAFF. CDR3 nucleotides: TGTGCCAGCAGTTTAAACAGGGGAGGAGAAGCTTTCTTT.

The J gene is TRBJ1-5, the V gene TRBV30; D is unresolved. Germline V gene sequence: CDR1 GTSNPN, CDR2 SVGIG (reference sequence). V was clipped by 2 bases and J by 0 bases, with 5 bases between them. CDR3 length equals 13 residues. The CDR3 sequence: CAWSSGSNQPQHF. CDR3 nucleotides: TGTGCCTGGAGTTCGGGTAGCAATCAGCCCCAGCATTTT.

V and J are TRBV3-1 (or the pseudogene TRBV3-2) and TRBJ1-5; D may be TRBD1 (5 bases). Deletions cut 4 bases from V and 4 bases from J, with 11 bases between. The germline V gene has CDR1 LGHDT and CDR2 YNNKEL (reference sequence). The CDR3 is 14 amino acids. CDR3 amino acids: CASSPSGGNQPQHF. CDR3 coding DNA: TGTGCCAGCAGCCCGTCGGGGGGGAATCAGCCCCAGCATTTT.

Note on this clone: In the same sample, other DNA sequences code for this CDR3. The J gene is TRBJ1-1, the V gene TRBV5-1, with D unresolved. Germline CDR1 SGHRS, CDR2 YFSETQ. This CDR3 is 13 amino acids long. Trimming took 4 bases from V and 2 from J, leaving 9 bases between them. CDR3 region: CASSPSGNTEAFF. Here the CDR3 DNA reads TGCGCCAGCAGCCCCTCAGGTAACACTGAAGCTTTCTTT.

V gene TRBV30 combines with J gene TRBJ1-5, with D hard to call. Germline CDR1 and CDR2: GTSNPN and SVGIG (reference sequence). With 2 bases removed from V and 5 bases from J, the gap between germline ends came to 10 bases. This CDR3 is 13 amino acids long. This CDR3 reads CAWSSQAYQPQHF. The CDR3 region has the DNA TGTGCCTGGAGTAGCCAGGCTTATCAGCCCCAGCATTTT.

The V gene is TRBV24-1, the J gene TRBJ2-2, with 12 bases matching TRBD2. V lost 7 bases, J lost 6 bases, and 2 bases stayed unmatched. Germline values: CDR1 KGHDR, CDR2 SFDVKD. The CDR3 length is 14 residues. CDR3: CATRSSGGAGELFF. In nucleotides, the CDR3 is TGTGCCACCAGATCTAGCGGGGGGGCCGGGGAGCTGTTTTTT.

The chain uses TRBV27 and TRBJ2-1; 15 bases are shared with TRBD2. V trimming: 10 bases; J trimming: 9 bases; junction bases outside the gene matches: 7. The CDR3 length is 14 residues. In germline, CDR1 is MNHEY, CDR2 SMNVEV (reference sequence). CDR3 loop: CATLGLAGGLEQFF. The CDR3 nucleotides read TGTGCCACCCTGGGACTAGCGGGGGGTCTTGAGCAGTTCTTC.

This chain connects TRBV4-3 to TRBJ2-3; D is possibly TRBD1 (5 bases). This CDR3 is 14 amino acids long. CDR1 LGHNA and CDR2 YSLEER come from the germline V gene. V lost 4 bases and J 6 bases, leaving 14 bases between the germline ends. CDR3 DNA sequence: TGCGCCAGCAGCCCTTTAGGCAGGGTCGATACGCAGTATTTT. Translated, it gives CASSPLGRVDTQYF.

The chain uses TRBV10-2 and TRBJ2-5; the match to TRBD2 covers 10 bases. The CDR3 has 15 residues. The germline V gene encodes CDR1 WSHSY and CDR2 SAAADI. The CDR3 region has the DNA TGCGCAAGCTGGAAAGCGGGGGGGCGAGTAGAGACCCAGTACTTC. Amino acid sequence: CASWKAGGRVETQYF.